These 25 T cell receptor beta chains were sequenced from one sample in a study of CD8 T cells in Susac syndrome. An input of about 0.5 to 1 ug of RNA was subjected to reverse transcription using random hexamers. TCRdb passed the immunoSEQ multiplex PCR reads through MiXCR, listing each CDR3 protein once. Among about 71,000 distinct CDR3 sequences listed, just over 95% were seen once. The sequencing input was CD4+ T cells from PBMCs. These receptors all come from a human donor with multiple sclerosis.

The rearrangement links TRBV24-1 to TRBJ2-1; TRBD2 matches 10 bases. CDR3 length equals 16 residues. Trimming removed 1 base from V and 7 bases from J; junction bases left unmatched: 6. The V gene's germline CDR1 is KGHDR and CDR2 SFDVKD. The CDR3 here is CATSDLSGGDFNEQFF. For the CDR3, the DNA is TGTGCCACCAGTGATTTAAGCGGGGGGGACTTTAATGAGCAGTTCTTC.

V usage is TRBV5-1 and J usage is TRBJ2-3; D not certain. V dropped 2 bases and J dropped 2 bases, with 6 bases sitting between them. Per the germline V gene, CDR1 is SGHRS and CDR2 is YFSETQ. This CDR3 contains 13 residues. Here the CDR3 reads CASSLQYTDTQYF. DNA for the CDR3: TGCGCCAGCAGCTTACAGTACACAGATACGCAGTATTTT.

The chain carries TRBV4-1 and TRBJ2-1; 8 nucleotides line up with TRBD1. Germline lookup yields CDR1 MGHRA and CDR2 YSYEKL. J was trimmed by 1 base and V by 1 base; bases with no gene match: 3. The CDR3 runs 16 residues. CDR3 coding DNA: TGCGCCAGCAGCCAAGCGGACAGGGCGTCCTACAATGAGCAGTTCTTC. Translating gives CASSQADRASYNEQFF.

J is TRBJ2-7 and V is TRBV7-9, with 10 bases aligning to TRBD1. The V segment lost 6 bases and the J segment 4 bases; nucleotides outside the gene matches: 6. This CDR3 has 14 amino acids. Looked up from germline, CDR1 is SEHNR and CDR2 is FQNEAQ (reference sequence). CDR3 loop: CASSKGQGQYEQYF. The CDR3 region has the DNA TGTGCCAGCAGTAAGGGACAGGGGCAGTACGAGCAGTACTTC.

The chain has TRBV5-8 and TRBJ2-3; D might be TRBD2 (6 bases). The germline V gene encodes CDR1 SGHTS and CDR2 YDEGEE. V lost 4 bases to trimming and J lost 5 bases, with 14 bases between them. This CDR3 is 14 amino acids long. CDR3 bases: TGTGCCAGCAGCCCCCGGGGGTCGAGAGATACGCAGTATTTT. It translates to CASSPRGSRDTQYF.

This clonotype appeared once. The rearrangement links TRBV2 to TRBJ2-1; D unclear. CDR3 length: 14 residues. Trimming took 5 bases from V and 4 from J, leaving 12 bases between them. CDR1 and CDR2 (germline): SNHLY, FYNNEI. This CDR3 is CASSPRLLYNEQFF. In DNA, the CDR3 is TGTGCCAGCAGTCCCAGACTGCTATACAATGAGCAGTTCTTC.

The chain recombines TRBV20-1 with TRBJ1-5; D unresolved. This CDR3 comprises 15 residues. V lost 6 bases to trimming and J lost 3 bases, with 18 bases between them. Per the germline V gene, CDR1 is DFQATT and CDR2 is SNEGSKA (reference sequence). CDR3 DNA: TGCAGTGCCATGGCAACCGCTAACTACAATCAGCCCCAGCATTTT. It encodes CSAMATANYNQPQHF.

The rearrangement uses TRBV11-2 and TRBJ2-5; D is unclear. Per germline, CDR1 SGHAT and CDR2 FQNNGV. V was cut by 0 bases and J by 3 bases, with 8 bases left in between. This CDR3 region has 14 residues. The CDR3 sequence is CASSLERSKETQYF. The CDR3 nucleotides read TGTGCCAGCAGCTTAGAGCGCAGCAAAGAGACCCAGTACTTC.

This clonotype was counted once. The chain couples TRBV6-2 or TRBV6-3 to TRBJ2-1; D not resolved. The CDR3 extends over 13 amino acids. Looked up from germline, CDR1 is MNHEY and CDR2 is SVGEGT. Trimming left V 4 bases short and J 8 bases short, with 12 bases between. In nucleotides, the CDR3 is TGTGCCAGCAGTTTTTTCAGGAGCGATGAGCAGTTCTTC. Protein product: CASSFFRSDEQFF.

The rearrangement links TRBV20-1 to TRBJ2-5; 8 bases agree with TRBD2. V shed 5 bases, J shed 1 base, and the junction held 3 bases outside the gene matches. The CDR3 sequence is 13 residues long. Per the germline V gene, CDR1 is DFQATT and CDR2 is SNEGSKA (reference sequence). Here the CDR3 reads CSAPGTSQETQYF. In nucleotides, the CDR3 is TGCAGTGCTCCCGGGACTAGCCAAGAGACCCAGTACTTC.

The CDR3: CASRRTGAYEQYF. The CDR3, as DNA: TGCGCCAGCAGACGTACAGGCGCCTACGAGCAGTACTTC. The rearrangement links TRBV5-1 to TRBJ2-7; weak D call: TRBD1 (5 bases). The CDR3 loop spans 13 amino acids. CDR1 is SGHRS, CDR2 YFSETQ, per germline. Trimming stripped 5 bases from V and 2 bases from J, with 11 bases between.

CDR3 in amino acids: CSARSGDHTDTQYF. As DNA, the CDR3 is TGCAGTGCTAGAAGCGGGGACCACACAGATACGCAGTATTTT. The V call is TRBV20-1, the J call TRBJ2-3; TRBD2 aligns across 7 bases. Germline CDR1 reads DFQATT; CDR2 reads SNEGSKA (reference sequence). J was trimmed by 2 bases and V by 2 bases; bases with no gene match: 4. The CDR3 extends over 14 amino acids.

This chain joins TRBV5-1 and TRBJ2-1; a possible D gene is TRBD1 (6 bases). The V end lost 5 bases, the J end lost 5 bases, and 11 bases lay between the germline ends. CDR1 and CDR2 (germline): SGHRS, YFSETQ. The CDR3 totals 13 residues. The CDR3 is CASRRTVDNEQFF. The DNA of the CDR3 is TGCGCCAGCAGGAGGACAGTCGACAATGAGCAGTTCTTC.

The V call is TRBV3-1, the J call TRBJ1-6, with 9 bases that match TRBD1. The germline V gene has CDR1 LGHDT and CDR2 YNNKEL (reference sequence). The J segment lost 5 bases and the V segment lost 7 bases, leaving 3 bases of the junction unmatched. The CDR3 is made up of 14 amino acids. The CDR3 protein is CASKWTGDNSPLHF. CDR3 DNA sequence: TGTGCCAGCAAATGGACAGGGGATAATTCACCCCTCCACTTT.

This chain uses TRBV3-1 with TRBJ1-5; D is uncertain. CDR3 length equals 11 residues. V lost 0 bases and J 9 bases, leaving 3 bases between the germline ends. Germline V lookup: CDR1 LGHDT, CDR2 YNNKEL (reference sequence). Here the CDR3 DNA reads TGTGCCAGCAGCCAAGAGGGGCCCCAGCATTTT. As protein: CASSQEGPQHF.

The chain carries TRBV20-1 and TRBJ1-5; D might be TRBD1 (5 bases). This CDR3 comprises 13 residues. Looked up from germline, CDR1 is DFQATT and CDR2 is SNEGSKA (reference sequence). V lost 6 bases and J lost 2, with 11 bases in between. CDR3 nucleotide sequence: TGCAGTGCCGGGGGAAAGGGCAATCAGCCCCAGCATTTT. Amino acids: CSAGGKGNQPQHF.

V is TRBV6-6 and J is TRBJ2-5; D gene unclear. There are 13 residues in the CDR3. The germline V gene has CDR1 MNHNY and CDR2 SVGAGI (reference sequence). Trimming left V 2 bases short and J 5 bases short, with 9 bases between. The CDR3 DNA reads TGTGCCAGCAGTTACGCCCCGCGGGAGACCCAGTACTTC. This translates into CASSYAPRETQYF.

The chain carries TRBV13 and TRBJ2-7; no definite D call. Between the trimmed V and J ends, which lost 1 base and 6 bases, there was a span of 7 bases. The CDR3 runs to 12 residues. From germline, CDR1 is PRHDT and CDR2 FYEKMQ (reference sequence). The CDR3 here is CASSLEGLEQYF. CDR3 nucleotides: TGTGCCAGCAGCTTAGAAGGGCTCGAGCAGTACTTC.

The rearrangement uses TRBV6-2 or TRBV6-3 and TRBJ2-5; D is unclear. The length of the CDR3 is 15 residues. Germline V gene data show CDR1 as MNHEY and CDR2 as SVGEGT. The V and J ends lost 2 bases and 3 bases respectively, with 13 bases between them. In DNA form, the CDR3 reads TGTGCCAGCAGTTACGGTCCCACACGGAAAGAGACCCAGTACTTC. Protein: CASSYGPTRKETQYF.

CDR3 sequence: CASSYGVANTGELFF. The CDR3, as DNA: TGTGCCAGCAGTTACGGGGTTGCGAACACCGGGGAGCTGTTTTTT. V is TRBV6-2 or TRBV6-3 and J is TRBJ2-2; D not resolved. V was trimmed by 2 bases and J by 0 bases, leaving 7 bases between them. Germline CDR1 reads MNHEY; CDR2 reads SVGEGT. This CDR3 is built from 15 residues.

The rearrangement links TRBV6-5 to TRBJ1-2; TRBD1 is a possible D gene (6 bases). Deletions cut 5 bases from V and 7 bases from J, with 20 bases between. The CDR3 has 15 residues. The V gene's germline CDR1 is MNHEY and CDR2 SVGAGI. CDR3 coding DNA: TGTGCCAGCAGTCGCACGAACAACAGGGATGGTGGCTACACCTTC. This codes for CASSRTNNRDGGYTF.

The rearrangement joins TRBV12-3 or TRBV12-4 to TRBJ2-5; D ambiguous. This CDR3 has 11 amino acids. V dropped 5 bases and J dropped 4 bases, with 5 bases sitting between them. CDR3 region: CASSERETQYF. In DNA form, the CDR3 reads TGTGCCAGCAGTGAAAGAGAGACCCAGTACTTC.

This chain links TRBV3-1 with TRBJ1-1; D is uncertain. Germline CDR1 and CDR2: LGHDT and YNNKEL (reference sequence). Between the trimmed V and J ends, which lost 3 bases and 4 bases, there was a span of 6 bases. This CDR3 is 12 amino acids long. CDR3 bases: TGTGCCAGCAGCCAGGTAGGCACTGAAGCTTTCTTT. It encodes CASSQVGTEAFF.

The chain employs TRBV7-2 and TRBJ1-2, with TRBD1 matching over 9 bases. With 4 bases clipped from V and 2 bases from J, the junction kept 5 bases outside the gene matches. This CDR3 contains 15 residues. Germline CDR1 is SGHTA and CDR2 is FQGNSA. CDR3 DNA sequence: TGTGCCAGCAGCTCGGGACAGGGTATAAACTATGGCTACACCTTC. Protein: CASSSGQGINYGYTF.

V gene TRBV29-1 combines with J gene TRBJ2-5; TRBD1 might be the D (6 bases). The germline V and J ends were trimmed by 3 bases and 3 bases, with 8 bases remaining between them. The CDR3 length is 12 residues. The germline V gene encodes CDR1 SQVTM and CDR2 ANQGSEA. This chain's CDR3 is CSVDRGEETQYF. The CDR3 bases are TGCAGCGTTGACAGGGGAGAAGAGACCCAGTACTTC. Full variable domain (remainder filled in from reference TRBV29-1 and TRBJ2-5): SAVISQKPSRDICQRGTSLTIQCQVDSQVTMMFWYRQQPGQSLTLIATANQGSEATYESGFVIDKFPISRPNLTFSTLTVSNMSPEDSSIYLCSVDRGEETQYFGPGTRLLVL.